Below, 13 T cell receptor beta chains from the same sample are listed, as sequenced in a study of identical twins (TCRdb year 2016). The library came from 5' RACE. Sequencing used an Illumina HiSeq 2000. The public reads were reprocessed in TCRdb via fastp at Q25 and MiXCR, keeping in-frame beta chains. CDR3 protein sequences are deduplicated, and each keeps its most common genes and DNA. This sample is represented by 250,000 to 350,000 distinct CDR3 sequences; roughly 9.7% of them were singletons. Of the sample, approximately 7% is held by the ten largest clones. These data also featured in a second study, about yellow fever vaccine responses in identical twins.

The sample taken for sequencing was CD8+ T cells sorted from blood. Every receptor here comes from a woman aged 18-29 years in good health.

This clonotype was picked up many times. This rearrangement joins TRBV20-1 to TRBJ1-2; D may be TRBD1 (6 bases). Trimming left V 3 bases short and J 8 bases short, with 13 bases between. The CDR3 runs 12 residues. Germline loops: CDR1 DFQATT, CDR2 SNEGSKA (reference sequence). CDR3 protein: CSARGGAEGYTF. The CDR3 DNA is TGCAGTGCTAGGGGGGGCGCCGAAGGCTACACCTTC.

This clonotype showed up just a few times. This sequence joins TRBV12-3 or TRBV12-4 and TRBJ2-2; 7 bases are a match to TRBD2. The ends lost 3 bases at V and 4 bases at J; junction bases unmatched: 5. The CDR3 is made up of 15 amino acids. The CDR3 sequence: CASSFEAGPTGELFF. CDR3 nucleotides: TGTGCCAGCAGTTTCGAAGCGGGGCCCACCGGGGAGCTGTTTTTT.

This clonotype was found many times. The genes are TRBV12-3 or TRBV12-4 and TRBJ2-1; TRBD1 or TRBD2 may be the D gene (5 bases each). This CDR3 has 13 amino acids. Trimming took off 9 bases at V and 6 bases at J, with 15 bases between the two ends. CDR3 sequence reads: CASNSGTLNEQFF. CDR3 bases: TGTGCCAGTAACTCCGGGACCCTCAATGAGCAGTTCTTC.

V and J are TRBV7-9 and TRBJ2-7, with 7 nucleotides matching TRBD2. The germline V gene encodes CDR1 SEHNR and CDR2 FQNEAQ (reference sequence). There are 13 residues in the CDR3. The trim removed 4 bases at V and 2 bases at J, leaving 2 bases unmatched. CDR3 sequence: CASSSGLAYEQYF. The CDR3 coding sequence is TGTGCCAGCAGCTCAGGACTAGCCTACGAGCAGTACTTC.

Many counts were recorded for this clonotype. At one end the junction does not follow the germline gene, possibly because of a read error. This chain uses TRBV7-7 with TRBJ2-7; D tentatively fits TRBD1 or TRBD2 (5 bases each). This CDR3 has 13 residues. Per germline, CDR1 SSHAT and CDR2 FNYEAQ (reference sequence). The CDR3 region is CASSLIGDGEQYF. CDR3 sequence (DNA): TGTGCTAGCAGCTTAATTGGGGACGGCGAGCAGTACTTC.

This clonotype was counted at least ten times. The chain joins TRBV7-9 to TRBJ2-1, with a weak D call TRBD2 (5 bases). Germline values: CDR1 SEHNR, CDR2 FQNEAQ (reference sequence). V was clipped by 0 bases and J by 9 bases, with 9 bases between them. CDR3 length: 13 residues. The CDR3 sequence is CASSLAVRGEQFF. Here the CDR3 DNA reads TGTGCCAGCAGCTTAGCCGTACGGGGTGAGCAGTTCTTC.

This clonotype was seen more than once but under ten times. The chain's CDR3 is CSAWTGRTGEQYF. CDR3 in DNA: TGCAGCGCATGGACAGGTCGAACGGGCGAGCAGTACTTC. This chain uses TRBV29-1 with TRBJ2-7, with 7 bases lining up with TRBD1. The CDR3 consists of 13 residues. The V and J ends lost 7 bases and 6 bases, in that order; junction bases with no gene match: 12. Germline values: CDR1 SQVTM, CDR2 ANQGSEA.

This clonotype occurred many times. V gene TRBV5-1 combines with J gene TRBJ1-4; TRBD1 agrees at 7 bases. This CDR3 region has 17 residues. The trim removed 1 base at V and 5 bases at J, leaving 11 bases unmatched. CDR1 and CDR2 from the germline V gene are SGHRS and YFSETQ. The CDR3 sequence: CASSLPPRQGLNEKLFF. The CDR3, as DNA: TGCGCCAGCAGCTTGCCCCCCAGACAGGGCTTGAATGAAAAACTGTTTTTT.

This clonotype was seen more than once but under ten times. The chain couples TRBV3-1 to TRBJ2-1, with D possibly matching TRBD2 (6 bases). V lost 4 bases and J lost 5, with 12 bases in between. Germline values: CDR1 LGHDT, CDR2 YNNKEL (reference sequence). This CDR3 has 14 amino acids. The CDR3 reads CASSPRLENNEQFF. CDR3 DNA: TGTGCCAGCAGCCCCAGACTAGAAAACAATGAGCAGTTCTTC.

This clonotype was counted at least ten times. The V call is TRBV19, the J call TRBJ2-5; perhaps TRBD1 as D (6 bases). The germline CDR1 and CDR2 sequences are LNHDA and SQIVND (reference sequence). Trimming removed 5 bases at V and 1 base at J, with 8 bases between. The CDR3 covers 13 residues. CDR3 in amino acids: CASSPDSQETQYF. The CDR3 DNA follows: TGTGCCAGTAGTCCGGACAGCCAAGAGACCCAGTACTTC. The full variable domain, rest sourced from reference TRBV19 and TRBJ2-5, is DGGITQSPKYLFRKEGQNVTLSCEQNLNHDAMYWYRQDPGQGLRLIYYSQIVNDFQKGDIAEGYSVSREKKESFPLTVTSAQKNPTAFYLCASSPDSQETQYFGPGTRLLVL.

The rearrangement links TRBV11-2 to TRBJ2-2; no clear D. The CDR3 loop spans 15 amino acids. The germline V and J ends were trimmed by 1 base and 5 bases, with 11 bases remaining between them. CDR1 and CDR2 (germline): SGHAT, FQNNGV. This chain's CDR3 is CASSLGLIGTGELFF. The CDR3 DNA reads as TGTGCCAGCAGCTTAGGCCTGATCGGGACCGGGGAGCTGTTTTTT.

This clonotype was recorded many times. The rearrangement links TRBV11-3 to TRBJ2-3; maybe TRBD1 (5 bases). Germline CDR1 and CDR2: SGHNT and YENEEA. V lost 2 bases and J lost 0, with 21 bases in between. The CDR3 spans 19 residues. DNA of the CDR3: TGTGCCAGCAGCTTAACAGAGTATTTTGGTGGGGCTAGCACAGATACGCAGTATTTT. Protein product: CASSLTEYFGGASTDTQYF.

The table lists this clonotype with a few counts. The genes are TRBV20-1 and TRBJ2-4; D ambiguous. CDR1 and CDR2 (germline): DFQATT, SNEGSKA (reference sequence). There are 14 residues in the CDR3. V lost 8 bases and J 1 base, leaving 15 bases between the germline ends. CDR3 in amino acids: CSTHHQGAKNIQYF. CDR3 coding DNA: TGCAGTACCCACCACCAAGGGGCCAAAAACATTCAGTACTTC.